A selection of T cell receptor beta chains follows, all from one sample in a study of early T cells in non-severe SARS-CoV-2 infection. TCRdb used MiXCR to reprocess the 5' RACE reads, holding one entry per CDR3 protein. The sample lists more than 50,000 distinct CDR3 sequences, about 15% seen once, with less than 12% in the top ten. Sequenced here: whole blood, sampled at baseline. These receptors were taken from an adult who was a healthcare worker with PCR-confirmed SARS-CoV-2 infection or an uninfected control (not recorded which). Both conserved end residues are part of each CDR3. The order of the fields is CDR3 length, J gene, clone size, D gene, V gene, CDR3 protein, CDR3 DNA. D genes are given only for firm matches. Expanded clones are given a class, and other clones once, few, many or no size at all.

15,TRBJ2-7,-,TRBD1,TRBV30,CAWCRGQPPSYEQYF,TGTGCCTGGTGCCGGGGACAGCCGCCCTCCTACGAGCAGTACTTC
17,TRBJ2-1,many,TRBD2,TRBV4-2,CASSQESVAGGVAEQFF,TGTGCCAGCAGCCAAGAATCGGTGGCGGGGGGAGTTGCTGAGCAGTTCTTC
18,TRBJ2-2,many,-,TRBV7-3,CASSHHRAGAPDTGELFF,TGTGCCAGCAGCCATCATAGGGCGGGGGCGCCGGACACCGGGGAGCTGTTTTTT
16,TRBJ2-7,-,TRBD2,TRBV12-3/TRBV12-4,CASSSGPSGSSYEQYF,TGTGCCAGCAGTTCAGGTCCTAGCGGAAGCTCCTACGAGCAGTACTTC
13,TRBJ2-5,many,-,TRBV12-3/TRBV12-4,CASSSAPFGTQYF,TGTGCCAGCAGTTCGGCCCCATTTGGGACCCAGTACTTC
14,TRBJ2-5,few,-,TRBV12-3/TRBV12-4,CASSLGPWAETQYF,TGTGCCAGCAGTTTAGGGCCCTGGGCGGAGACCCAGTACTTC
15,TRBJ1-3,-,-,TRBV18,CASSPSSGLGNTIYF,TGTGCCAGCTCACCCTCCTCGGGTCTTGGAAACACCATATATTTT
13,TRBJ2-7,-,TRBD1,TRBV5-1,CASSYGQGDEQYF,TGCGCCAGCAGCTACGGACAGGGCGACGAGCAGTACTTC
15,TRBJ2-3,many,TRBD2,TRBV6-4,CASSDGRGGTDTQYF,TGTGCCAGCAGTGACGGTCGGGGGGGCACAGATACGCAGTATTTT
14,TRBJ2-5,few,-,TRBV20-1,CSANDGRGGETQYF,TGCAGTGCTAATGATGGCCGAGGGGGAGAGACCCAGTACTTC
16,TRBJ2-3,-,TRBD2,TRBV7-8,CASSPRTSGGPDTQYF,TGTGCCAGCAGCCCTAGGACTAGCGGGGGGCCAGATACGCAGTATTTT
14,TRBJ2-7,-,-,TRBV7-2,CASSLRQRTYEQYF,TGTGCCAGCAGCTTACGGCAGAGAACCTACGAGCAGTACTTC
14,TRBJ2-7,few,-,TRBV27,CASSLSGSVSEQYF,TGTGCCAGCAGTTTATCTGGCAGCGTTTCCGAGCAGTACTTC
11,TRBJ2-7,few,-,TRBV20-1,CSARDIREKYF,TGCAGTGCTAGAGATATAAGGGAGAAGTACTTC
17,TRBJ1-3,few,-,TRBV7-8,CASSLTRTAASGNTIYF,TGTGCCAGCAGTCTAACCCGGACGGCGGCCTCTGGAAACACCATATATTTT
14,TRBJ2-4,-,-,TRBV7-6,CASSLDNRGNIQYF,TGTGCCAGCAGCTTAGACAACCGCGGGAACATTCAGTACTTC
14,TRBJ2-1,many,TRBD1,TRBV11-2,CASSGDSFYNEQFF,TGTGCCAGCAGCGGGGACAGCTTCTACAATGAGCAGTTCTTC
15,TRBJ1-1,few,-,TRBV14,CASSRVGLTNTEAFF,TGTGCCAGCAGCCGCGTGGGACTTACGAACACTGAAGCTTTCTTT
17,TRBJ2-5,few,TRBD1,TRBV29-1,CSVIPRSSGQGRETQYF,TGCAGCGTTATACCCCGGTCGTCGGGACAGGGGAGAGAGACCCAGTACTTC
13,TRBJ2-7,-,TRBD1,TRBV29-1,CSVRTGPSYEQYF,TGCAGCGTTCGGACAGGACCTTCCTACGAGCAGTACTTC
13,TRBJ1-4,-,-,TRBV18,CASSGQSNEKLFF,TGTGCCAGCTCCGGACAGTCTAATGAAAAACTGTTTTTT
15,TRBJ2-3,-,-,TRBV7-2,CASSVSRTRTDTQYF,TGTGCCAGCAGCGTGTCGCGGACCCGCACAGATACGCAGTATTTT
14,TRBJ2-6,-,-,TRBV29-1,CSVTGPPGANVLTF,TGCAGCGTAACAGGTCCCCCTGGGGCCAACGTCCTGACTTTC
16,TRBJ2-5,-,-,TRBV18,CASSPIREGSSETQYF,TGTGCCAGCTCACCAATCCGAGAGGGCTCTTCAGAGACCCAGTACTTC
16,TRBJ2-3,-,TRBD2,TRBV5-1,CASSRLAGGVTDTQYF,TGCGCCAGCAGCCGCTTAGCGGGAGGGGTCACAGATACGCAGTATTTT
14,TRBJ1-2,-,-,TRBV7-2,CASSLVVGNYGYTF,TGTGCCAGCAGCTTAGTGGTGGGAAACTATGGCTACACCTTC
15,TRBJ2-1,-,-,TRBV5-1,CASSRSGTTYNEQFF,TGCGCCAGCTCCCGCTCCGGGACAACGTACAATGAGCAGTTCTTC
15,TRBJ2-7,few,-,TRBV28,CASSTPGEISYEQYF,TGTGCCAGCAGTACCCCCGGGGAGATCTCCTACGAGCAGTACTTC
17,TRBJ1-5,few,TRBD1,TRBV18,CASSPSQGAGSNQPQHF,TGTGCCAGCTCACCCTCGCAGGGGGCTGGAAGCAATCAGCCCCAGCATTTT
13,TRBJ2-3,few,TRBD1,TRBV11-2,CASRTGGGDTQYF,TGTGCCAGCAGGACAGGGGGAGGAGATACGCAGTATTTT
13,TRBJ2-7,few,-,TRBV9,CASSGGPSGEQYF,TGTGCCAGCAGCGGGGGCCCATCCGGCGAGCAGTACTTC
14,TRBJ1-2,few,TRBD1,TRBV19,CAIRDRSLSEGYTF,TGCGCTATCCGGGACAGGAGTTTATCGGAGGGCTACACCTTC
14,TRBJ2-7,-,-,TRBV18,CASSPLGGDYEQYF,TGTGCCAGCTCACCACTCGGCGGAGACTACGAGCAGTACTTC
15,TRBJ2-1,few,-,TRBV14,CASSPDRSSYNEQFF,TGTGCCAGCAGCCCAGACCGGAGCTCCTACAATGAGCAGTTCTTC
15,TRBJ2-7,-,TRBD2,TRBV19,CASSTSGRASYEQYF,TGTGCCAGTAGTACTAGCGGGAGGGCCTCCTACGAGCAGTACTTC
16,TRBJ2-1,-,-,TRBV15,CATSRDQLSLRGEQFF,TGTGCCACCAGCAGAGATCAATTGAGTCTTCGAGGTGAGCAGTTCTTC